The 19 T cell receptor beta chains below were found in one sample sequenced in a study of cytomegalovirus exposure and HLA in healthy donors. Amplification used 60 Vbeta primers and 13 Jbeta primers. The table came from immunoSEQ multiplex PCR; TCRdb's copy has only in-frame clones and leaves some out. The sample carries approximately 210,000 clones, 82% recorded once. Sequencing was carried out using PBMCs. Receptors were obtained from a man aged 40-55 years in good health and CMV-seropositive.

This clone has just one count. This sequence joins TRBV6-5 and TRBJ2-3, with 10 bases aligning to TRBD1. After removal of 2 bases from V and 3 bases from J, the junction contained 2 bases not matched to a gene. CDR1 is MNHEY, CDR2 SVGAGI, per germline. This CDR3 is 15 amino acids long. CDR3 in DNA: TGTGCCAGCAGTTACACGGGACAGGGGACAGATACGCAGTATTTT. Its protein is CASSYTGQGTDTQYF.

The chain employs TRBV4-1 and TRBJ1-2, with 9 positions matching TRBD1. Germline CDR1 reads MGHRA; CDR2 reads YSYEKL. V was pared by 2 bases and J by 6 bases, with 7 bases of the junction left unmatched. The length of the CDR3 is 15 residues. CDR3 region: CASSQSGQGLDGYTF. In DNA form, the CDR3 reads TGCGCCAGCAGCCAATCGGGACAGGGATTGGATGGCTACACCTTC.

The chain links TRBV5-4 to TRBJ1-2, with a weak D call TRBD1 (6 bases). V was trimmed by 4 bases and J by 2 bases, leaving 15 bases between them. The CDR3 sequence is 15 residues long. Germline CDR1 and CDR2: SGHNT and YYREEE (reference sequence). CDR3 nucleotides: TGTGCCAGCAGCGTGGACAGCAGACCCAACTATGGCTACACCTTC. This codes for CASSVDSRPNYGYTF.

The chain links TRBV2 to TRBJ1-1, with 11 nucleotides matching TRBD1. In germline, CDR1 is SNHLY, CDR2 FYNNEI. The junction had 5 bases not matched to a gene; V was cut back by 4 bases and J by 7 bases. The CDR3 runs to 14 residues. The CDR3 region is CASSVLGQGGEAFF. For the CDR3, the DNA is TGTGCCAGCAGTGTCTTGGGACAGGGGGGTGAAGCTTTCTTT. Combining the CDR3 with reference TRBV2 and TRBJ1-1 gives the whole variable domain EPEVTQTPSHQVTQMGQEVILRCVPISNHLYFYWYRQILGQKVEFLVSFYNNEISEKSEIFDDQFSVERPDGSNFTLKIRSTKLEDSAMYFCASSVLGQGGEAFFGQGTRLTVV.

As concerns this clone: Other DNA variants within this sample encode the same CDR3. This chain links TRBV29-1 with TRBJ2-1; tentatively, D is TRBD1 (5 bases). This CDR3 contains 12 residues. The V gene's germline CDR1 is SQVTM and CDR2 ANQGSEA. Trimming took 4 bases from V and 2 from J, leaving 6 bases between them. Here the CDR3 DNA reads TGCAGCGTTGGGGGCACCTACAATGAGCAGTTCTTC. Protein product: CSVGGTYNEQFF.

This rearrangement joins TRBV11-2 to TRBJ1-1; TRBD1 is a possible D gene (5 bases). The CDR3 loop spans 14 amino acids. V gave up 5 bases and J gave up 7 bases, with 17 bases separating them. CDR1 is SGHAT, CDR2 FQNNGV, per germline. The DNA of the CDR3 is TGTGCCAGCAGCCTCGAGTGGGGGGGAATTGAAGCTTTCTTT. Protein product: CASSLEWGGIEAFF.

The J gene is TRBJ2-1, the V gene TRBV7-2; 7 bases agree with TRBD2. In germline, CDR1 is SGHTA, CDR2 FQGNSA. The CDR3 covers 16 residues. The ends lost 1 base at V and 2 bases at J; junction bases unmatched: 5. The CDR3 loop reads CASSLEGGGPYNEQFF. The CDR3 DNA follows: TGTGCCAGCAGCTTAGAGGGCGGGGGACCCTACAATGAGCAGTTCTTC.

The chain links TRBV27 to TRBJ2-1; the match to TRBD1 covers 7 bases. Germline CDR1 reads MNHEY; CDR2 reads SMNVEV (reference sequence). V gave up 7 bases and J gave up 2 bases; unmatched junction bases: 8. This CDR3 contains 15 residues. CDR3 DNA: TGTGCCAGCATGTTACAGGGGTCCCCCTACAATGAGCAGTTCTTC. Translating gives CASMLQGSPYNEQFF.

CDR3 amino acids: CASSLEVGSGNTIYF. Written as DNA, the CDR3 is TGTGCCAGCAGCTTAGAAGTCGGCTCTGGAAACACCATATATTTT. The chain employs TRBV7-6 and TRBJ1-3; D is undetermined. Germline V gene sequence: CDR1 SGHVS, CDR2 FNYEAQ. The CDR3 sequence is 15 residues long. V lost 1 base and J 0 bases, leaving 7 bases between the germline ends. Using reference TRBV7-6 and TRBJ1-3 for the parts outside the CDR3, the full variable domain is GAGVSQSPRYKVTKRGQDVALRCDPISGHVSLYWYRQALGQGPEFLTYFNYEAQQDKSGLPNDRFSAERPEGSISTLTIQRTEQRDSAMYRCASSLEVGSGNTIYFGEGSWLTVV.

The V gene is TRBV7-9, the J gene TRBJ2-3, with D maybe TRBD2 (5 bases). Trimming removed 7 bases from V and 2 bases from J, with 7 bases in between. This CDR3 is built from 12 residues. CDR1 is SEHNR, CDR2 FQNEAQ, per germline (reference sequence). The CDR3 bases are TGTGCCAGCACGGGATACACAGATACGCAGTATTTT. The encoded protein is CASTGYTDTQYF.

The rearrangement links TRBV2 to TRBJ1-5, with 10 positions matching TRBD1. Germline CDR1 is SNHLY and CDR2 is FYNNEI. V was pared by 4 bases and J by 5 bases, with 5 bases of the junction left unmatched. The CDR3 consists of 15 residues. CDR3 DNA: TGTGCCAGCAGTGGACAGGGGGCGAAAGATCAGCCCCAGCATTTT. Amino acids: CASSGQGAKDQPQHF.

The chain uses TRBV5-8 and TRBJ2-1; 10 bases agree with TRBD2. J gave up 7 bases and V 4 bases, and 17 bases lay outside the gene matches. The V gene's germline CDR1 is SGHTS and CDR2 YDEGEE. The CDR3 runs to 18 residues. The CDR3 DNA reads as TGTGCCAGCAGCCCCGGACTAGCGGTAACCACCTTGGGAAATGAGCAGTTCTTC. Its protein product is CASSPGLAVTTLGNEQFF.

The CDR3 nucleotides read TGTGCCAGCGGACGGGACAGGGACAACGAGCAGTACTTC. This encodes CASGRDRDNEQYF. The chain is built from TRBV14 and TRBJ2-7; 9 nucleotides agree with TRBD1. This CDR3 comprises 13 residues. Trimming took 8 bases from V and 5 from J; bases not matched to a gene: 7. CDR1 and CDR2 from the germline V gene are SGHDN and FVKESK.

The gene calls are TRBV6-5 and TRBJ1-1, with D perhaps TRBD1 (6 bases). V was pared by 9 bases and J by 0 bases, with 14 bases between. Germline-derived CDR1 and CDR2 are MNHEY and SVGAGI. The CDR3 runs 14 residues. The CDR3 sequence is CASYRQVLNTEAFF. CDR3 nucleotide sequence: TGTGCCAGTTATAGACAGGTTTTGAACACTGAAGCTTTCTTT.

The chain uses TRBV7-6 and TRBJ2-7; maybe TRBD1 (5 bases). This CDR3 is 14 amino acids long. Germline lookup yields CDR1 SGHVS and CDR2 FNYEAQ. V was cut by 6 bases and J by 3 bases, with 15 bases left in between. The DNA for the CDR3 is TGTGCCAGCAGTCCGCGGCAGGGAAACTACGAGCAGTACTTC. It translates to CASSPRQGNYEQYF.

This chain links TRBV15 with TRBJ1-2; D possibly corresponds to TRBD1 (6 bases). Trimming took 3 bases from V and 5 from J, leaving 10 bases between them. CDR1 is LNHNV and CDR2 is YYDKDF in the germline V gene (reference sequence). CDR3 length equals 13 residues. CDR3 nucleotides: TGTGCCACCAGCAGGGACAGAATATATGGCTACACCTTC. Protein product: CATSRDRIYGYTF.

Of note for this clone: Other DNA sequences of this sample code for an identical CDR3. This chain uses TRBV18 with TRBJ1-1; TRBD1 might be the D (5 bases). With 1 base removed from V and 1 base from J, the gap between germline ends came to 7 bases. Germline loops: CDR1 KGHSH, CDR2 LQKENI. The CDR3 totals 14 residues. This CDR3 reads CASSPRQGNTEAFF. Written as DNA, the CDR3 is TGTGCCAGCTCACCACGTCAGGGGAACACTGAAGCTTTCTTT.

This chain uses TRBV5-1 with TRBJ2-3; tentative D call: TRBD1 (5 bases). The germline V gene encodes CDR1 SGHRS and CDR2 YFSETQ. The CDR3 totals 16 residues. The V end lost 0 bases, the J end lost 4 bases, and 15 bases lay between the germline ends. CDR3 region: CASSLVGRDFSDTQYF. CDR3 DNA sequence: TGCGCCAGCAGCTTGGTGGGCAGGGATTTTTCAGATACGCAGTATTTT.

This sequence joins TRBV7-9 and TRBJ1-5; D ambiguous. CDR3 length equals 16 residues. The germline V gene encodes CDR1 SEHNR and CDR2 FQNEAQ (reference sequence). V gave up 1 base and J gave up 7 bases, with 17 bases separating them. The CDR3 bases are TGTGCCAGCAGCTTAGGCGTCGGTGTGTTCGAACAGCCCCAGCATTTT. Translated: CASSLGVGVFEQPQHF.